This TCR beta chain stems from a study of cytomegalovirus exposure and HLA in healthy donors. Regarding the study as a whole: The study labeled about 160 TCR beta chains cytomegalovirus-associated. A cluster of highly shared sequence variants was likely a sequencing artifact. Productive status was seen about 87% or about 30% of the time for most TCR beta V segments in an earlier analysis.

This PCR relied on a set of 60 Vbeta primers and 13 Jbeta primers. The protocol was immunoSEQ multiplex PCR, while the TCRdb copy is restricted to in-frame clones and leaves out a portion. The top ten hold roughly 2.4% of the sample, which has around 300,000 clones, about 66% seen once. The V and J ends lost 1 base and 0 bases, in that order; junction bases with no gene match: 1. CDR1 and CDR2 (germline): SGHVS, FQNEAQ. The CDR3 is made up of 15 amino acids. Details on this clone: Its antigen is currently unknown.

This receptor was obtained from a female donor in good health and CMV-seronegative. Sequencing used PBMCs. V usage is TRBV7-8 and J usage is TRBJ1-1; 8 positions agree with TRBD1. The CDR3 nucleotides read TGTGCCAGCAGCTTAGGGACAGGGTTGAACACTGAAGCTTTCTTT. Translation gives CASSLGTGLNTEAFF. The whole variable domain, filled in from reference TRBV7-8 and TRBJ1-1, reads GAGVSQSPRYKVAKRGQDVALRCDPISGHVSLFWYQQALGQGPEFLTYFQNEAQLDKSGLPSDRFFAERPEGSVSTLKIQRTQQEDSAVYLCASSLGTGLNTEAFFGQGTRLTVV.